What follows are 23 T cell receptor beta chains derived from one specimen sequenced in a study of control samples from healthy donors and cancer patients. Some clones are missing from TCRdb's copy, which holds only in-frame ones; the method was immunoSEQ multiplex PCR. The table records about 18,000 clones, roughly 84% of them present only once. The sequenced sample consisted of PBMCs. The source of these receptors is a woman between 70 and 85 years old with lung cancer.

The chain is built from TRBV15 and TRBJ1-1, with D perhaps matching TRBD1 (6 bases). Deletions cut 5 bases from V and 4 bases from J, with 11 bases between. Germline V gene data show CDR1 as LNHNV and CDR2 as YYDKDF (reference sequence). This CDR3 comprises 13 residues. CDR3 DNA: TGTGCCACCAGCGGATTACAGGGCACTGAAGCTTTCTTT. Translated, it gives CATSGLQGTEAFF.

The chain joins TRBV2 to TRBJ1-2, with D unclear. CDR3 length: 13 residues. Germline values: CDR1 SNHLY, CDR2 FYNNEI. V was trimmed by 5 bases and J by 8 bases, leaving 15 bases between them. This chain's CDR3 is CASSYQSGGGYTF. CDR3 nucleotide sequence: TGTGCCAGCAGTTATCAATCCGGAGGAGGCTACACCTTC. The entire variable domain, with the rest obtained from reference TRBV2 and TRBJ1-2, is as follows: EPEVTQTPSHQVTQMGQEVILRCVPISNHLYFYWYRQILGQKVEFLVSFYNNEISEKSEIFDDQFSVERPDGSNFTLKIRSTKLEDSAMYFCASSYQSGGGYTFGSGTRLTVV.

V gene TRBV29-1 combines with J gene TRBJ1-1, with 11 nucleotides matching TRBD1. There are 12 residues in the CDR3. CDR1 SQVTM and CDR2 ANQGSEA come from the germline V gene. After removal of 7 bases from V and 11 bases from J, the junction contained 9 bases not matched to a gene. The CDR3 loop is CSAYFGQGAAFF. As DNA, the CDR3 is TGCAGCGCCTATTTTGGACAGGGGGCGGCTTTCTTT.

This clone was seen just once. V usage is TRBV19 and J usage is TRBJ1-2, with D tentatively TRBD1 (5 bases). This CDR3 is 14 amino acids long. The germline CDR1 and CDR2 sequences are LNHDA and SQIVND (reference sequence). Between the trimmed V and J ends, which lost 9 bases and 6 bases, there was a span of 20 bases. The CDR3, as DNA: TGTGCCAGCGTCATCAGGGTCGGAAGTAATGGCTACACCTTC. Its translation: CASVIRVGSNGYTF.

Here the CDR3 reads CASSLGIGYGYTF. As DNA, the CDR3 is TGTGCCAGCAGCTTAGGCATTGGGTATGGCTACACCTTC. The chain links TRBV7-8 to TRBJ1-2; no reliable D call. V shed 1 base and J shed 5 bases, with 8 bases lying between them. The germline CDR1 and CDR2 sequences are SGHVS and FQNEAQ. CDR3 size: 13 residues.

The chain carries TRBV29-1 and TRBJ1-1, with D unresolved. The V gene's germline CDR1 is SQVTM and CDR2 ANQGSEA. The CDR3 totals 14 residues. V was shortened by 0 bases and J by 5 bases, with 13 bases between the two germline ends. The CDR3 loop is CSVEDRFSGTEAFF. In DNA, the CDR3 is TGCAGCGTTGAAGACAGGTTCAGTGGGACTGAAGCTTTCTTT.

The rearrangement links TRBV5-8 to TRBJ2-7; possibly TRBD2 for D (5 bases). There are 13 residues in the CDR3. Germline assignment: CDR1 SGHTS and CDR2 YDEGEE. Trimming shortened V by 6 bases and J by 0 bases, and 10 bases separated the two germline ends. The CDR3 sequence: CASITGSSYEQYF. The CDR3 nucleotides are TGTGCCAGCATTACGGGGTCCTCCTACGAGCAGTACTTC.

The rearrangement joins TRBV30 to TRBJ1-5, with D possibly being TRBD1 (5 bases). The CDR3 totals 13 residues. Germline V gene sequence: CDR1 GTSNPN, CDR2 SVGIG (reference sequence). Trimming shortened V by 3 bases and J by 4 bases, and 10 bases separated the two germline ends. The CDR3 region has the DNA TGTGCCTGGAGCAAGGGACCTAATCAGCCCCAGCATTTT. Its translation is CAWSKGPNQPQHF.

The rearrangement uses TRBV6-2 or TRBV6-3 and TRBJ1-2; D might be TRBD1 (6 bases). Germline CDR1 and CDR2: MNHEY and SVGEGT. The CDR3 covers 12 residues. Trimming shortened V by 5 bases and J by 5 bases, and 9 bases separated the two germline ends. DNA for the CDR3: TGTGCCAGCAGTACGGACAGATATGGCTACACCTTC. It encodes CASSTDRYGYTF.

This clone appeared once. V usage is TRBV7-2 and J usage is TRBJ2-3; perhaps D is TRBD1 or TRBD2 (5 bases each). The germline CDR1 and CDR2 sequences are SGHTA and FQGNSA. The CDR3 has 15 amino acids. V shed 5 bases and J shed 0 bases, with 12 bases lying between them. CDR3 protein: CASSRQGESTDTQYF. Here the CDR3 DNA reads TGTGCCAGCAGCAGGCAGGGAGAGAGCACAGATACGCAGTATTTT.

The chain has TRBV5-1 and TRBJ2-3, with 8 bases that match TRBD2. Germline V gives CDR1 SGHRS, CDR2 YFSETQ. V gave up 7 bases and J gave up 0 bases; unmatched junction bases: 7. This CDR3 has 15 residues. CDR3 sequence (DNA): TGCGCCAGCCGAGCGGGAGTGGGAAGCACAGATACGCAGTATTTT. Translated, it gives CASRAGVGSTDTQYF.

The chain links TRBV19 to TRBJ1-2, with 7 nucleotides matching TRBD1. Germline loops: CDR1 LNHDA, CDR2 SQIVND (reference sequence). The ends lost 7 bases at V and 2 bases at J; junction bases unmatched: 10. The CDR3 consists of 15 residues. The CDR3 nucleotides are TGTGCCAGTAATTTACAGGGGAATTTAAACTATGGCTACACCTTC. Encoded protein: CASNLQGNLNYGYTF.

The chain has TRBV6-5 and TRBJ1-4; 10 bases match TRBD1. The CDR3 contains 16 residues. The trim removed 4 bases at V and 0 bases at J, leaving 2 bases unmatched. Germline V gives CDR1 MNHEY, CDR2 SVGAGI. The CDR3: CASSSTGGATNEKLFF. The CDR3 coding sequence is TGTGCCAGCAGTTCGACAGGGGGCGCAACTAATGAAAAACTGTTTTTT.

This chain joins TRBV7-6 and TRBJ1-1; perhaps TRBD1 as D (6 bases). V lost 5 bases, J lost 4 bases, and 14 bases lay in between. This CDR3 spans 14 amino acids. The germline gives CDR1 SGHVS, CDR2 FNYEAQ. CDR3 loop: CASSQGSGSTEAFF. The CDR3 DNA is TGTGCCAGCAGCCAGGGGTCGGGGTCCACTGAAGCTTTCTTT.

The rearrangement uses TRBV7-9 and TRBJ2-1; D uncertain. Trimming left V 1 base short and J 7 bases short, with 8 bases between. CDR1 SEHNR and CDR2 FQNEAQ come from the germline V gene (reference sequence). The CDR3 extends over 13 amino acids. The CDR3 nucleotides are TGTGCCAGCAGCTTAGGTCAGGTAAATGAGCAGTTCTTC. Amino acid sequence: CASSLGQVNEQFF. The full variable domain, rest sourced from reference TRBV7-9 and TRBJ2-1, is DTGVSQNPRHKITKRGQNVTFRCDPISEHNRLYWYRQTLGQGPEFLTYFQNEAQLEKSRLLSDRFSAERPKGSFSTLEIQRTEQGDSAMYLCASSLGQVNEQFFGPGTRLTVL.

The chain's CDR3 is CASSPIRLMNTEAFF. CDR3 in DNA: TGTGCCAGCAGCCCTATCAGACTGATGAACACTGAAGCTTTCTTT. J is TRBJ1-1 and V is TRBV3-1 (or the pseudogene TRBV3-2); D remains unclear. Trimming took off 4 bases at V and 0 bases at J, with 12 bases between the two ends. The CDR3 is 15 amino acids. The germline gives CDR1 LGHDT, CDR2 YNNKEL (reference sequence).

This clone turned up a few times. The rearrangement links TRBV7-2 to TRBJ1-1; 8 bases are shared with TRBD1. The CDR3 extends over 15 amino acids. Germline trimming cut 5 bases from V and 1 base from J; bases unmatched to any gene: 6. From germline, CDR1 is SGHTA and CDR2 FQGNSA. The CDR3, as DNA: TGTGCCAGCAGCCACGGGACAGGAGAGAACACTGAAGCTTTCTTT. Protein: CASSHGTGENTEAFF.

The CDR3 DNA reads TGTGCCAGCAGTTTGGGACTAGCGGGAGCCTTAGGGGAGACCCAGTACTTC. Translated: CASSLGLAGALGETQYF. This chain uses TRBV28 with TRBJ2-5; 14 bases map to TRBD2. The germline CDR1 and CDR2 sequences are MDHEN and SYDVKM. V lost 3 bases, J lost 5 bases, and 8 bases stayed unmatched. The CDR3 consists of 17 residues.

The table lists this clone with a count of one. The chain couples TRBV9 to TRBJ2-3; 16 bases are a match to TRBD2. The CDR3 runs 19 residues. V lost 0 bases to trimming and J lost 7 bases; unmatched junction nucleotides: 11. The germline CDR1 and CDR2 sequences are SGDLS and YYNGEE. CDR3 sequence: CASSVERWGLAGGRNTQYF. The CDR3 coding sequence is TGTGCCAGCAGCGTAGAGCGTTGGGGACTAGCGGGAGGGCGCAATACGCAGTATTTT.

The chain carries TRBV5-4 and TRBJ2-7, with D tentatively TRBD1 (5 bases). Per germline, CDR1 SGHNT and CDR2 YYREEE (reference sequence). The CDR3 has 14 residues. The V gene lost 5 bases and the J gene lost 2 bases, with 14 bases spanning the gap. The CDR3: CASSVRVWTYEQYF. CDR3 nucleotides: TGTGCCAGCAGTGTCAGGGTTTGGACCTACGAGCAGTACTTC.

J is TRBJ1-1 and V is TRBV7-9; no firm D call. CDR3 size: 13 residues. Germline CDR1 is SEHNR and CDR2 is FQNEAQ (reference sequence). Trimming stripped 6 bases from V and 5 bases from J, with 13 bases between. CDR3 region: CASSPGSLTEAFF. As DNA, the CDR3 is TGTGCCAGCAGTCCCGGGTCTTTGACTGAAGCTTTCTTT. Supplemented by reference TRBV7-9 and TRBJ1-1, the full variable domain reads DTGVSQNPRHKITKRGQNVTFRCDPISEHNRLYWYRQTLGQGPEFLTYFQNEAQLEKSRLLSDRFSAERPKGSFSTLEIQRTEQGDSAMYLCASSPGSLTEAFFGQGTRLTVV.

CDR3 nucleotide sequence: TGTGCCAGTAGTATAGCACCCGGGGGAACCTACGAGCAGTACTTC. This codes for CASSIAPGGTYEQYF. This rearrangement joins TRBV19 to TRBJ2-7, with a tentative D call TRBD2 (6 bases). V shed 1 base and J shed 2 bases, with 12 bases lying between them. Germline CDR1 is LNHDA and CDR2 is SQIVND (reference sequence). The CDR3 covers 15 residues.

Sample share makes this clone medium-sized. This chain links TRBV6-5 with TRBJ1-4; D is undetermined. This CDR3 is 15 amino acids long. Trimming stripped 0 bases from V and 8 bases from J, with 13 bases between. Germline V lookup: CDR1 MNHEY, CDR2 SVGAGI. In nucleotides, the CDR3 is TGTGCCAGCAGTTACTCGAAAAGGTCGGACGAAAAACTGTTTTTT. Its translation: CASSYSKRSDEKLFF.